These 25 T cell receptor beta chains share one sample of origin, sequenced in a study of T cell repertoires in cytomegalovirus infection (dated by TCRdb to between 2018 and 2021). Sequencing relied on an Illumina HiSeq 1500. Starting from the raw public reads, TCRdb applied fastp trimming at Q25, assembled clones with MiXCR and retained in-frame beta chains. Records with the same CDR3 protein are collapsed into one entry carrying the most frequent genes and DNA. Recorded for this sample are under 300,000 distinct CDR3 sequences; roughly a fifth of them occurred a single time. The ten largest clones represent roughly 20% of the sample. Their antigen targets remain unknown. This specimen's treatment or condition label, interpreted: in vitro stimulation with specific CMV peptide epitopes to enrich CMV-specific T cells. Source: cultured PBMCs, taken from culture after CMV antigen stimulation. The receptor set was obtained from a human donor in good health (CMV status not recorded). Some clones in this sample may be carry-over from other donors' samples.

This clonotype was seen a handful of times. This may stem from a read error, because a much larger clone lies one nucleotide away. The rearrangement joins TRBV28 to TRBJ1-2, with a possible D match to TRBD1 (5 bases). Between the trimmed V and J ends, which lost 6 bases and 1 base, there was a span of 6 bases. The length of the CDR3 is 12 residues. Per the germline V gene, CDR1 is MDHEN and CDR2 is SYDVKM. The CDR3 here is CASSRDNYGYTF. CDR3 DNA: TGTGCCAGCAGCAGGGATAACTATGGCTACACCTTC.

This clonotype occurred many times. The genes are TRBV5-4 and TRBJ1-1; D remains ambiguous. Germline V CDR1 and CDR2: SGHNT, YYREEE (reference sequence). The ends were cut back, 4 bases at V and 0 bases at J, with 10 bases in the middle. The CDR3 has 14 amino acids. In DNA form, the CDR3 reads TGTGCCAGCAGCCTGCGACAAATGAACACTGAAGCTTTCTTT. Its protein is CASSLRQMNTEAFF.

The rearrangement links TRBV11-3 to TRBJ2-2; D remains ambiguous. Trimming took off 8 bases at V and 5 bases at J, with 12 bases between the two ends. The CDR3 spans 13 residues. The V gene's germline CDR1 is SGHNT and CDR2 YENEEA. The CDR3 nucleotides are TGTGCCAGCTTCGGGCCGCCAACCGGGGAGCTGTTTTTT. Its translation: CASFGPPTGELFF.

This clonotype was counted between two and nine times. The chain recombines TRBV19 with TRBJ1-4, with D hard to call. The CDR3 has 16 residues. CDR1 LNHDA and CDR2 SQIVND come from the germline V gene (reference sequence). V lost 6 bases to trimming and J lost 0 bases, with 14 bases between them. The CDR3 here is CASRSRRGATNEKLFF. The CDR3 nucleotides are TGTGCCAGTAGGTCCCGTCGAGGTGCAACTAATGAAAAACTGTTTTTT.

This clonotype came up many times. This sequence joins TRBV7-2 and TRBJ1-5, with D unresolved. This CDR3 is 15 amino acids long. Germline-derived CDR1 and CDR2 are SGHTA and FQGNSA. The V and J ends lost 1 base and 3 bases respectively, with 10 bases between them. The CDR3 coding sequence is TGTGCCAGCAGCTTAGATGCCGTAAACAATCAGCCCCAGCATTTT. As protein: CASSLDAVNNQPQHF.

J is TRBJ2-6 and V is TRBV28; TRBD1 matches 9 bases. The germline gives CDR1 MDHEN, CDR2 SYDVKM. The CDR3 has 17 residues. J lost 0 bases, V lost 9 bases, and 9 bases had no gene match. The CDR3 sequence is CASSPGQGRSGANVLTF. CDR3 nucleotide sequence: TGTGCCAGTAGCCCGGGACAGGGCCGCTCTGGGGCCAACGTCCTGACTTTC.

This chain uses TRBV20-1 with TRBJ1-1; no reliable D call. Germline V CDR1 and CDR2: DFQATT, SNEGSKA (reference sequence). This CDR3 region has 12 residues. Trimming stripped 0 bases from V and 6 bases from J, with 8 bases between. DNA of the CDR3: TGCAGTGCTAGAGATATTTCCGCTGAAGCTTTCTTT. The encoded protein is CSARDISAEAFF.

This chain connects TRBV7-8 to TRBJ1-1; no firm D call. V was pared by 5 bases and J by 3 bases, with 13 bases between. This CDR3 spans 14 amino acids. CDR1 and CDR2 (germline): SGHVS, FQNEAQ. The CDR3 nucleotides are TGTGCCAGCAGCAAAACCACGGTGGACACTGAAGCTTTCTTT. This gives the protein CASSKTTVDTEAFF.

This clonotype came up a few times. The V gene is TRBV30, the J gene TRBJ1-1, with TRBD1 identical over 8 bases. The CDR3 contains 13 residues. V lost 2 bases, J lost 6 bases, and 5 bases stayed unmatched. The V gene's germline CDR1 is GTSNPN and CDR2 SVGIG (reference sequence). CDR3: CAWSRQGRAEAFF. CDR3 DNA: TGTGCCTGGAGTAGACAGGGGCGGGCTGAAGCTTTCTTT.

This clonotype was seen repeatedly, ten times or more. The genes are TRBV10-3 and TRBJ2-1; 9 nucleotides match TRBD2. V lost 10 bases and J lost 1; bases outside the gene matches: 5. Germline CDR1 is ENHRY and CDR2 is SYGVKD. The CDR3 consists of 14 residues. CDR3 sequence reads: CATGLAGSYNEQFF. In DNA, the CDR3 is TGTGCCACCGGCCTAGCGGGATCCTACAATGAGCAGTTCTTC.

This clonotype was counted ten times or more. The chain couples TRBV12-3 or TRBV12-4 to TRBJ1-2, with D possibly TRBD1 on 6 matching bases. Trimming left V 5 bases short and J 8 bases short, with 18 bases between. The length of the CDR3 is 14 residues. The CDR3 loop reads CASSAGQIVDGYTF. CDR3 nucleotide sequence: TGTGCCAGCAGTGCCGGACAGATCGTTGACGGCTACACCTTC.

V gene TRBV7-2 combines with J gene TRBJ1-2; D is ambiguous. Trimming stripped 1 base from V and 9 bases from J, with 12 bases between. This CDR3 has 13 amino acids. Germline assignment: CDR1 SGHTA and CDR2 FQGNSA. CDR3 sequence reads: CASSLDTGFSYTF. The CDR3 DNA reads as TGTGCCAGCAGCTTAGATACTGGGTTCAGCTACACCTTC.

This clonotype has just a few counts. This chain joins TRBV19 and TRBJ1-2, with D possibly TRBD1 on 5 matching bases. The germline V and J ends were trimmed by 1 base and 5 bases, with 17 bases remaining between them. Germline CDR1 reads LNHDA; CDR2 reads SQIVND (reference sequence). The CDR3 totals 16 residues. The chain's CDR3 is CASSIGRQLIPYGYTF. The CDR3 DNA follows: TGTGCCAGTAGTATAGGGAGACAGCTGATACCTTATGGCTACACCTTC.

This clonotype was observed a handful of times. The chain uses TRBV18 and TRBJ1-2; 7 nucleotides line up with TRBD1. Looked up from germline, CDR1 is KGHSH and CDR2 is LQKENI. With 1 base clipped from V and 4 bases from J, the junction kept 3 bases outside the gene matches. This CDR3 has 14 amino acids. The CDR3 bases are TGTGCCAGCTCACCACGGGACAGTTCCTATGGCTACACCTTC. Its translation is CASSPRDSSYGYTF. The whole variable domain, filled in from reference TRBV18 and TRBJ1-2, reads NAGVMQNPRHLVRRRGQEARLRCSPMKGHSHVYWYRQLPEEGLKFMVYLQKENIIDESGMPKERFSAEFPKEGPSILRIQQVVRGDSAAYFCASSPRDSSYGYTFGSGTRLTVV.

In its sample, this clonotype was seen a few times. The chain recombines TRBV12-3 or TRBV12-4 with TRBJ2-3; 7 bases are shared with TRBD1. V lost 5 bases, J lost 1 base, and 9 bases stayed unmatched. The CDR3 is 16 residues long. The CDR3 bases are TGTGCCAGCAGTCAACGGACAGGAAGGGGCACAGATACGCAGTATTTT. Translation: CASSQRTGRGTDTQYF.

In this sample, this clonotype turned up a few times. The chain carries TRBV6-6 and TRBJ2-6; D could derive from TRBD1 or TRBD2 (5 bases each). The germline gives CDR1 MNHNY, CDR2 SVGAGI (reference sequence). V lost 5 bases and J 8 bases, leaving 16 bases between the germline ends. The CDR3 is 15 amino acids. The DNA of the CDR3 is TGTGCCAGCAGTGCCGGGACCTATACACCCAACGTCCTGACTTTC. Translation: CASSAGTYTPNVLTF.

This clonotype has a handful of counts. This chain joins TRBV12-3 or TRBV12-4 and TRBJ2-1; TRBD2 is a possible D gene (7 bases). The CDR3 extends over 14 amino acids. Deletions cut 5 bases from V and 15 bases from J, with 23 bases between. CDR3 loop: CASSLGDISRGRFF. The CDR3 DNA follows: TGTGCCAGCAGTCTCGGGGACATAAGCCGCGGGAGGTTCTTC.

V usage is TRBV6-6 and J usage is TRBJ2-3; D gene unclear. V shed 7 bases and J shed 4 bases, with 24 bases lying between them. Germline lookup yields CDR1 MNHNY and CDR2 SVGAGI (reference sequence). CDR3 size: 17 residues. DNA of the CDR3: TGTGCCAGCATGGGGTCCGGTGGCAGCCCAGTTTCAGATACGCAGTATTTT. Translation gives CASMGSGGSPVSDTQYF.

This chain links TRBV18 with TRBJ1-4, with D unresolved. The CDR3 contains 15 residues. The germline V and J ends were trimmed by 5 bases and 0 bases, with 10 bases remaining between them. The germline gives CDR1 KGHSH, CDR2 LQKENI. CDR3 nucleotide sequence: TGTGCCAGCTCATCGCCGGGCGCAACTAATGAAAAACTGTTTTTT. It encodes CASSSPGATNEKLFF. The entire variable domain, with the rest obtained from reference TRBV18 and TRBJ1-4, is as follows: NAGVMQNPRHLVRRRGQEARLRCSPMKGHSHVYWYRQLPEEGLKFMVYLQKENIIDESGMPKERFSAEFPKEGPSILRIQQVVRGDSAAYFCASSSPGATNEKLFFGSGTQLSVL.

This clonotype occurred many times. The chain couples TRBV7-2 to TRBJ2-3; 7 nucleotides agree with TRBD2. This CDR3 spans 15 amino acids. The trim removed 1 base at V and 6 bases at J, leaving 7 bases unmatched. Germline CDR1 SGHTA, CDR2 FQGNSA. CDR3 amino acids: CASSLERTRRDTQYF. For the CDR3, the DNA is TGTGCCAGCAGCTTAGAGAGGACTAGGCGTGATACGCAGTATTTT.

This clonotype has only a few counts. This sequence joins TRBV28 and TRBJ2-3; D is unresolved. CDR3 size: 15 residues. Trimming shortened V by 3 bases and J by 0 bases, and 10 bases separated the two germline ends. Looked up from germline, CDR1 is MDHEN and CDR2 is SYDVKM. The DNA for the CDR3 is TGTGCCAGCAGTTTGGCCACCCCTAGCACAGATACGCAGTATTTT. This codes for CASSLATPSTDTQYF.

The CDR3 region is CASSSHPAPHEQFF. The CDR3 DNA reads as TGTGCCAGCAGTTCCCATCCGGCACCCCATGAGCAGTTCTTC. V usage is TRBV28 and J usage is TRBJ2-1; no clear D. V dropped 4 bases and J dropped 8 bases, with 15 bases sitting between them. CDR1 is MDHEN and CDR2 is SYDVKM in the germline V gene. The CDR3 loop spans 14 amino acids.

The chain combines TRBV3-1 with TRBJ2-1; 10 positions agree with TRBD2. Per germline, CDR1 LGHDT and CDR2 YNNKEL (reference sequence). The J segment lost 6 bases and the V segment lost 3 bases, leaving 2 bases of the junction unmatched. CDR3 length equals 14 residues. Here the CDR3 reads CASSQWTSGNEQFF. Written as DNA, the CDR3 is TGTGCCAGCAGCCAGTGGACTAGCGGCAATGAGCAGTTCTTC.

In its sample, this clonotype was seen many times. CDR3: CASSLTGAPQETQYF. Here the CDR3 DNA reads TGTGCCAGCAGCCTTACCGGGGCCCCCCAAGAGACCCAGTACTTC. The V gene is TRBV7-2, the J gene TRBJ2-5; possibly TRBD1 or TRBD2 for D (5 bases each). The length of the CDR3 is 15 residues. Germline lookup yields CDR1 SGHTA and CDR2 FQGNSA. The V and J ends lost 5 bases and 1 base respectively, with 14 bases between them. Combining the CDR3 with reference TRBV7-2 and TRBJ2-5 gives the whole variable domain GAGVSQSPSNKVTEKGKDVELRCDPISGHTALYWYRQSLGQGLEFLIYFQGNSAPDKSGLPSDRFSAERTGGSVSTLTIQRTQQEDSAVYLCASSLTGAPQETQYFGPGTRLLVL.

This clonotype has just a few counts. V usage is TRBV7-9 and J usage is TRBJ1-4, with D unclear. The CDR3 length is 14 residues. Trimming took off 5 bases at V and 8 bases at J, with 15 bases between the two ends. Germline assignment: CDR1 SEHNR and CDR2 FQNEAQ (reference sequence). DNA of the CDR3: TGTGCCAGCAGCCCCCAGGTCCCAAGGGAAAAACTGTTTTTT. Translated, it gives CASSPQVPREKLFF.